This record covers a single TCR beta chain. Libraries were prepared by immunoSEQ multiplex PCR; TCRdb keeps only in-frame clonotypes and omits some of them. The table records tens of thousands of clones, approximately 80% of them present only once. The sample belongs to a study of OX40 agonist ivuxolimab in advanced cancers. About the research overall: Participants, 82.7% male, averaged approximately 60 years of age, ranging from about 23 to 80.

The germline V gene has CDR1 SGHRS and CDR2 YFSETQ. The germline V and J ends were trimmed by 0 bases and 9 bases, with 13 bases remaining between them. The CDR3 runs to 15 residues. The chain is built from TRBV5-1 and TRBJ1-6, with no clear D. The TCR was taken from an adult with an advanced solid tumor such as melanoma, head and neck, liver or kidney cancer. Sequencing was performed on CD4+ or CD8+ T cells sorted from blood, taken in a trial of the OX40 agonist ivuxolimab. The CDR3 coding sequence is TGCGCCAGCAGCTTGGCACAGACCCGGGGTTCACCCCTCCACTTT. It translates to CASSLAQTRGSPLHF.